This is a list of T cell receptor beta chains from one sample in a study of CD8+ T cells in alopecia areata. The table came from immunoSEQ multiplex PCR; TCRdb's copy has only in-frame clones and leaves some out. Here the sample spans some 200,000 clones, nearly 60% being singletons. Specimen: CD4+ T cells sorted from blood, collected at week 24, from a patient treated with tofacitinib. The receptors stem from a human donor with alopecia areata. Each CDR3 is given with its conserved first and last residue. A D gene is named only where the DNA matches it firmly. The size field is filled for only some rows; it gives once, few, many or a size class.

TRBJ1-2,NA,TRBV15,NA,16,TGTGCCACCAGCAGAGATTTTGCCCTTACAAACTATGGCTACACCTTC,CATSRDFALTNYGYTF
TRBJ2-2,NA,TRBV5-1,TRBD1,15,TGCGCCAGCAGTAGGGGACAGGATTCCACCGGGGAGCTGTTTTTT,CASSRGQDSTGELFF
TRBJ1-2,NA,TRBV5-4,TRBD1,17,TGTGCCAGCAGCTTGATTGGGACAGGTCCCGGGGGCTATGGCTACACCTTC,CASSLIGTGPGGYGYTF
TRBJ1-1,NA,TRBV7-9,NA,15,TGTGCCAGCAGCTTCCGAGGGGGGCTGAACACTGAAGCTTTCTTT,CASSFRGGLNTEAFF
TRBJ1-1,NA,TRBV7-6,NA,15,TGTGCCAGCAGCTTAGCTGGCGGGGCTCGCACTGAAGCTTTCTTT,CASSLAGGARTEAFF
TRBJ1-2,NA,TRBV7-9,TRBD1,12,TGTGCCAGCAGCTCCCGGACAGGCGCCTACACCTTC,CASSSRTGAYTF
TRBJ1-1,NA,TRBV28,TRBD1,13,TGTGCCAGCAGTTCACAGGGGCAAACTGAAGCTTTCTTT,CASSSQGQTEAFF
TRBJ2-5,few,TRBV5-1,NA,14,TGCGCCAGCAGCTTGGAGGATCAATCGGGGACCCAGTACTTC,CASSLEDQSGTQYF
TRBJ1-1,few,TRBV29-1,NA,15,TGCAGCGTTGACAGGGGCTGGGGGATGAACACTGAAGCTTTCTTT,CSVDRGWGMNTEAFF
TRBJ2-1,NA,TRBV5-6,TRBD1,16,TGTGCCAGCAGCAGACCCCCGGGACAGCCGGACAATGAGCAGTTCTTC,CASSRPPGQPDNEQFF
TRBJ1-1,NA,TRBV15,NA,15,TGTGCCACCAGCAGAGATAAGACATCTGCCACTGAAGCTTTCTTT,CATSRDKTSATEAFF
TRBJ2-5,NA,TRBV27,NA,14,TGTGCCAGCAGTCCCGGCGGGACCCAAGAGACCCAGTACTTC,CASSPGGTQETQYF